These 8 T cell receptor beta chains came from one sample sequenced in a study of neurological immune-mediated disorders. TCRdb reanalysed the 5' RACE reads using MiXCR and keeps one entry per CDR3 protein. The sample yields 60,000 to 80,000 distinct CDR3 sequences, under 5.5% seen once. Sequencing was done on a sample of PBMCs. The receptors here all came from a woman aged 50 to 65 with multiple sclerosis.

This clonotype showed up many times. The CDR3 here is CASSQVITGGWVGSITDTQYF. CDR3 bases: TGTGCCAGCAGCCAAGTAATAACTGGAGGATGGGTCGGAAGTATCACAGATACGCAGTATTTT. This chain connects TRBV4-2 to TRBJ2-3; tentatively, D is TRBD2 (5 bases). This CDR3 contains 21 residues. Trimming removed 1 base from V and 2 bases from J, with 28 bases in between. Germline V CDR1 and CDR2: LGHNA, YNFKEQ.

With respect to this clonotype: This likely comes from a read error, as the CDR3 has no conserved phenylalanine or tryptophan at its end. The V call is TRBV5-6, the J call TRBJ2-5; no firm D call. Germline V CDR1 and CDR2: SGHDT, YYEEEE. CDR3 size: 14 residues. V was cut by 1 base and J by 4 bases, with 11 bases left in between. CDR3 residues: CASSLLGPGETQYY. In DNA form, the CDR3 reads TGTGCCAGCAGCTTGTTGGGTCCGGGAGAGACCCAGTACTAC.

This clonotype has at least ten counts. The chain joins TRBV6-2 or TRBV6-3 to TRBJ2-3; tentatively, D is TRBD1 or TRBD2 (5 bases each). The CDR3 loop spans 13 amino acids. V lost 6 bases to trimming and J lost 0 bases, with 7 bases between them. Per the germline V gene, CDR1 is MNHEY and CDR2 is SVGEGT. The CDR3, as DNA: TGTGCCAGCAGGAGGGGTAGCACAGATACGCAGTATTTT. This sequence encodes CASRRGSTDTQYF.

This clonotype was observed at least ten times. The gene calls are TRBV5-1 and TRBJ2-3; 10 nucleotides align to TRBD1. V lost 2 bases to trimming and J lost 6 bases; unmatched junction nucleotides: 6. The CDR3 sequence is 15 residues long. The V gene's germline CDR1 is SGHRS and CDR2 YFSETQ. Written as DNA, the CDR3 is TGCGCCAGCAGCTTCGAGACAGGGGGCGCGGATACGCAGTATTTT. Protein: CASSFETGGADTQYF.

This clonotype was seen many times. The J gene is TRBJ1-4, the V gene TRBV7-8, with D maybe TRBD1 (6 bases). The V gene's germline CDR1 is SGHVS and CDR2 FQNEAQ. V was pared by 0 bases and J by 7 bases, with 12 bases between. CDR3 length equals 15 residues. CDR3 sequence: CASSLAQGISEKLFF. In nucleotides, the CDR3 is TGTGCCAGCAGCTTAGCGCAGGGGATTAGTGAAAAACTGTTTTTT.

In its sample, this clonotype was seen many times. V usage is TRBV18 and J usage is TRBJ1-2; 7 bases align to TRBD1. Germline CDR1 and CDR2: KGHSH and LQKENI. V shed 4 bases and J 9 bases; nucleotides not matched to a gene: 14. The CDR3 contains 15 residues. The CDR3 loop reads CASSQGTDRAERYTF. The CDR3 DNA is TGTGCCAGCTCACAAGGAACCGACAGGGCAGAACGCTACACCTTC.

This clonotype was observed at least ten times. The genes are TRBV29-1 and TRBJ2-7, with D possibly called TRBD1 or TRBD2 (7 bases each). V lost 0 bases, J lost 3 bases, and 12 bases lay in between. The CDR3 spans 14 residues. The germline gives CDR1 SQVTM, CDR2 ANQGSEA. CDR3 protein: CSVEESRGGYEQYF. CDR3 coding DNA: TGCAGCGTTGAAGAATCCAGGGGGGGCTACGAGCAGTACTTC.

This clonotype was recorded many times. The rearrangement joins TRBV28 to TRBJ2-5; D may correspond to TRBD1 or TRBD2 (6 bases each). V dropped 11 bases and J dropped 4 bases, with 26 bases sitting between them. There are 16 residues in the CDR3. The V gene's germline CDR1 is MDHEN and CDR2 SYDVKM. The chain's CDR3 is CAVGGPGAPPRETQYF. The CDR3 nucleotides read TGTGCCGTCGGGGGCCCAGGGGCGCCTCCCAGAGAGACCCAGTACTTC. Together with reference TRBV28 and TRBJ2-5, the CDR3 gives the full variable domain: DVKVTQSSRYLVKRTGEKVFLECVQDMDHENMFWYRQDPGLGLRLIYFSYDVKMKEKGDIPEGYSVSREKKERFSLILESASTNQTSMYLCAVGGPGAPPRETQYFGPGTRLLVL.